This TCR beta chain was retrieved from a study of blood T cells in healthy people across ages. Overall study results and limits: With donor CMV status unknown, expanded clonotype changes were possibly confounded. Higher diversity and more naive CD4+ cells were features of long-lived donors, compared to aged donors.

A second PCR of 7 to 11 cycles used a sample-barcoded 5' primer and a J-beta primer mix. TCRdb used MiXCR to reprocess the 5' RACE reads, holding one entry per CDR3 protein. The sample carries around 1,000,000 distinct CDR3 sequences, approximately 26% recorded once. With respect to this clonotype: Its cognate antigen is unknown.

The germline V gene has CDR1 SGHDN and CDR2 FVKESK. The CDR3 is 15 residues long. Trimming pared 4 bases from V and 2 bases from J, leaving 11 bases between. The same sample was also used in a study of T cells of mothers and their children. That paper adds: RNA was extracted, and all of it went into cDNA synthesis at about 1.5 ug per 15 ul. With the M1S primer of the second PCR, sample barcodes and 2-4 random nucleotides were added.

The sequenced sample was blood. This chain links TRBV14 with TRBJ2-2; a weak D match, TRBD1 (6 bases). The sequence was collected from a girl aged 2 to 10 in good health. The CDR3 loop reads CASSPGQTNTGELFF. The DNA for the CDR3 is TGTGCCAGCAGCCCAGGACAGACTAACACCGGGGAGCTGTTTTTT.